Presented here are 30 T cell receptor beta chains from one specimen sequenced in a study of response to subunit inactivated influenza vaccine. TCRdb analysed the RT-PCR reads with MiXCR anew, one entry per CDR3 protein. The sample has more than 400,000 distinct CDR3 sequences; approximately 7.7% are singletons. The sample consisted of PBMCs from blood, taken less than 25 months after vaccination. These receptors originate from a man between 45 and 75 years old who received an inactivated influenza vaccine.

A few counts support this clonotype. The chain combines TRBV27 with TRBJ2-3; 11 nucleotides line up with TRBD2. CDR1 is MNHEY, CDR2 SMNVEV, per germline (reference sequence). J lost 8 bases, V lost 6 bases, and 16 bases had no gene match. The CDR3 loop spans 17 amino acids. CDR3 protein: CASRTHFSGGAQVTQYF. CDR3 DNA sequence: TGTGCCAGCAGAACTCACTTTAGCGGGGGGGCTCAAGTTACGCAGTATTTT.

A few counts support this clonotype. The chain joins TRBV7-9 to TRBJ2-3; 9 bases are shared with TRBD2. Germline lookup yields CDR1 SEHNR and CDR2 FQNEAQ (reference sequence). The junction had 7 bases not matched to a gene; V was cut back by 5 bases and J by 1 base. The CDR3 contains 16 residues. Written as DNA, the CDR3 is TGTGCCAGCAGCCCCCGAGCGGGGGGCGGCACAGATACGCAGTATTTT. This encodes CASSPRAGGGTDTQYF.

The table lists this clonotype with a few counts. The rearrangement links TRBV27 to TRBJ2-5; 7 bases match TRBD1. Germline V CDR1 and CDR2: MNHEY, SMNVEV (reference sequence). This CDR3 comprises 16 residues. V lost 3 bases, J lost 5 bases, and 12 bases stayed unmatched. This chain's CDR3 is CASSFSRKGAGETQYF. In DNA form, the CDR3 reads TGTGCCAGCAGTTTTTCTCGAAAGGGGGCTGGGGAGACCCAGTACTTC.

The V and J genes are TRBV28 and TRBJ2-1; the match to TRBD2 covers 7 bases. The CDR3 is 13 amino acids. Germline V gene lookup returns CDR1 MDHEN and CDR2 SYDVKM. The junction had 9 bases not matched to a gene; V was cut back by 6 bases and J by 10 bases. CDR3 in amino acids: CASSPGLDLEQFF. In DNA form, the CDR3 reads TGTGCCAGCAGCCCCGGACTAGACCTAGAGCAGTTCTTC.

This rearrangement joins TRBV12-3 or TRBV12-4 to TRBJ2-1; D is possibly TRBD2 (6 bases). This CDR3 spans 11 amino acids. With 4 bases removed from V and 9 bases from J, the gap between germline ends came to 7 bases. The CDR3 sequence is CASSSTSEQFF. Written as DNA, the CDR3 is TGTGCCAGCAGTTCGACTAGTGAGCAGTTCTTC.

This clonotype has a count of ten or more. The rearrangement joins TRBV13 to TRBJ2-6; 7 bases fit TRBD1. The junction had 6 bases not matched to a gene; V was cut back by 6 bases and J by 4 bases. The CDR3 totals 15 residues. Germline V CDR1 and CDR2: PRHDT, FYEKMQ (reference sequence). CDR3 bases: TGTGCCAGCAGGGAAACAGGGGTCGGGGCCAACGTCCTGACTTTC. Translation gives CASRETGVGANVLTF.

This clonotype showed up just a few times. This chain uses TRBV20-1 with TRBJ1-1; D remains ambiguous. V was trimmed by 3 bases and J by 2 bases, leaving 13 bases between them. Germline V gene lookup returns CDR1 DFQATT and CDR2 SNEGSKA (reference sequence). This CDR3 is 14 amino acids long. CDR3 bases: TGCAGTGCTAGGGTCCCGGGTCGAAACACTGAAGCTTTCTTT. Residues: CSARVPGRNTEAFF.

This clonotype was recorded a few times. The CDR3 DNA reads as TGTGCCAGCAGATACGGGCAGGCAGGGGGATCCGAAAAACTGTTTTTT. Encoded protein: CASRYGQAGGSEKLFF. The V call is TRBV12-3 or TRBV12-4, the J call TRBJ1-4, with 7 bases identical to TRBD1. Trimming at V came to 6 bases and at J to 8 bases, leaving 15 bases not matched to a gene. The CDR3 spans 16 residues.

This clonotype has at least ten counts. The chain uses TRBV7-9 and TRBJ1-6, with D unclear. This CDR3 has 13 amino acids. CDR1 is SEHNR and CDR2 is FQNEAQ in the germline V gene (reference sequence). Trimming left V 4 bases short and J 6 bases short, with 7 bases between. The CDR3 sequence: CASSSQANSPLHF. In DNA form, the CDR3 reads TGTGCCAGCAGCTCCCAGGCTAATTCACCCCTCCACTTT.

This chain joins TRBV6-2 or TRBV6-3 and TRBJ2-2; TRBD2 is a possible D gene (6 bases). The ends were cut back, 0 bases at V and 6 bases at J, with 14 bases in the middle. The CDR3 contains 16 residues. Germline CDR1 is MNHEY and CDR2 is SVGEGT. This chain's CDR3 is CASSYSLGLRPGELFF. The CDR3 region has the DNA TGTGCCAGCAGTTACTCTTTGGGACTTCGCCCCGGGGAGCTGTTTTTT.

This clonotype was detected only a few times. The CDR3 nucleotides read TGTGCCAGCAGTAAGGGACCGGGGTTTGTCGAGCAGTACTTC. Protein: CASSKGPGFVEQYF. The chain employs TRBV12-3 or TRBV12-4 and TRBJ2-7; D could derive from TRBD1 or TRBD2 (5 bases each). Trimming removed 5 bases from V and 6 bases from J, with 17 bases in between. CDR3 length: 14 amino acids.

There are a few counts of this clonotype. The CDR3 region is CASSLNRGNTEAFF. The CDR3 nucleotides are TGTGCCAGCAGCCTCAACAGGGGGAACACTGAAGCTTTCTTT. J is TRBJ1-1 and V is TRBV7-2; the match to TRBD1 covers 7 bases. Per germline, CDR1 SGHTA and CDR2 FQGNSA. The CDR3 spans 14 residues. Trimming at V came to 5 bases and at J to 1 base, leaving 4 bases not matched to a gene. Drawing the rest from reference TRBV7-2 and TRBJ1-1, the complete variable domain is GAGVSQSPSNKVTEKGKDVELRCDPISGHTALYWYRQSLGQGLEFLIYFQGNSAPDKSGLPSDRFSAERTGGSVSTLTIQRTQQEDSAVYLCASSLNRGNTEAFFGQGTRLTVV.

This chain connects TRBV6-2 or TRBV6-3 to TRBJ2-1; 7 bases line up with TRBD1. CDR1 MNHEY and CDR2 SVGEGT come from the germline V gene. The CDR3 is made up of 12 amino acids. With V trimmed by 8 bases and J by 14 bases, 12 bases remained unmatched. In DNA form, the CDR3 reads TGTGCCAGCTCTCCCCCCGACAGGGAAGAGTTCTTC. This codes for CASSPPDREEFF.

The CDR3 here is CSVDIAGVYNEQFF. The CDR3 DNA follows: TGCAGCGTTGATATAGCGGGGGTATACAATGAGCAGTTCTTC. The chain links TRBV29-1 to TRBJ2-1, with 9 positions matching TRBD2. The germline gives CDR1 SQVTM, CDR2 ANQGSEA. The CDR3 has 14 residues. The V segment lost 3 bases and the J segment 4 bases; nucleotides outside the gene matches: 4.

This chain connects TRBV9 to TRBJ2-5; the D gene could be TRBD1 or TRBD2 (5 bases each). The CDR3 is 14 residues long. Germline V CDR1 and CDR2: SGDLS, YYNGEE. Trimming cost V 1 base and J 2 bases, with 9 bases left between them. This CDR3 reads CASSVFGGQETQYF. The CDR3 nucleotides read TGTGCCAGCAGCGTATTTGGGGGACAAGAGACCCAGTACTTC.

This clonotype appeared many times. The V and J genes are TRBV24-1 and TRBJ2-3; D is uncertain. CDR3 length: 12 residues. Between the trimmed V and J ends, which lost 6 bases and 1 base, there was a span of 4 bases. Germline V CDR1 and CDR2: KGHDR, SFDVKD. CDR3 residues: CATSTGTDTQYF. The DNA of the CDR3 is TGTGCCACCAGTACAGGCACAGATACGCAGTATTTT.

The chain joins TRBV19 to TRBJ2-7, with D perhaps matching TRBD2 (5 bases). Germline lookup yields CDR1 LNHDA and CDR2 SQIVND (reference sequence). V lost 3 bases and J 0 bases, leaving 18 bases between the germline ends. The CDR3 runs 17 residues. CDR3 sequence reads: CASSIKYPSGDSYEQYF. DNA of the CDR3: TGTGCCAGTAGTATTAAGTACCCCAGCGGAGACTCCTACGAGCAGTACTTC. The full variable domain, in which reference TRBV19 and TRBJ2-7 provide the parts outside the CDR3, is DGGITQSPKYLFRKEGQNVTLSCEQNLNHDAMYWYRQDPGQGLRLIYYSQIVNDFQKGDIAEGYSVSREKKESFPLTVTSAQKNPTAFYLCASSIKYPSGDSYEQYFGPGTRLTVT.

This clonotype was seen ten or more times. The genes are TRBV5-1 and TRBJ2-5; the D gene is possibly TRBD2 (5 bases). The CDR3 is made up of 17 amino acids. With 3 bases removed from V and 0 bases from J, the gap between germline ends came to 18 bases. CDR1 and CDR2 from the germline V gene are SGHRS and YFSETQ. CDR3 amino acids: CASSSGELTGYQETQYF. The CDR3 DNA reads as TGCGCCAGCAGCTCAGGAGAATTGACGGGGTACCAAGAGACCCAGTACTTC.

This clonotype was detected only a few times. The chain employs TRBV20-1 and TRBJ2-3; TRBD2 agrees at 7 bases. J was trimmed by 6 bases and V by 3 bases; bases with no gene match: 9. The germline gives CDR1 DFQATT, CDR2 SNEGSKA (reference sequence). The CDR3 sequence is 14 residues long. The CDR3 DNA follows: TGCAGTGCTAGCCGGGACTACTCACGGGATACGCAGTATTTT. Amino acid sequence: CSASRDYSRDTQYF.

V gene TRBV28 combines with J gene TRBJ2-5; D is possibly TRBD1 (6 bases). The V and J ends lost 6 bases and 5 bases respectively, with 19 bases between them. From germline, CDR1 is MDHEN and CDR2 SYDVKM. This CDR3 region has 15 residues. This CDR3 is CASRPTTQRGETQYF. The CDR3 DNA follows: TGTGCCAGCAGACCAACGACCCAAAGGGGGGAGACCCAGTACTTC.

There are a few counts of this clonotype. This sequence joins TRBV7-9 and TRBJ2-1; 7 bases are shared with TRBD1. This CDR3 has 15 amino acids. Germline V gene data show CDR1 as SEHNR and CDR2 as FQNEAQ (reference sequence). Trimming removed 7 bases from V and 3 bases from J; junction bases left unmatched: 9. This CDR3 reads CASTQRQGSYNEQFF. The CDR3, as DNA: TGTGCCAGCACCCAGAGACAGGGCAGCTACAATGAGCAGTTCTTC.

This sequence joins TRBV10-3 and TRBJ2-7, with 16 bases aligning to TRBD2. Trimming at V came to 1 base and at J to 0 bases, leaving 6 bases not matched to a gene. Germline V gene lookup returns CDR1 ENHRY and CDR2 SYGVKD. The CDR3 consists of 19 residues. The CDR3 here is CAISEFGTSGRASSYEQYF. The CDR3 bases are TGTGCCATCAGTGAGTTCGGGACTAGCGGGAGGGCTAGCTCCTACGAGCAGTACTTC.

The table lists this clonotype with a few counts. The chain recombines TRBV9 with TRBJ2-5; D remains unclear. This CDR3 has 15 amino acids. Trimming pared 0 bases from V and 5 bases from J, leaving 14 bases between. Germline-derived CDR1 and CDR2 are SGDLS and YYNGEE. CDR3 protein: CASSVADPPGETQYF. CDR3 bases: TGTGCCAGCAGCGTAGCGGACCCTCCTGGGGAGACCCAGTACTTC. The whole variable domain, remainder taken from reference TRBV9 and TRBJ2-5, is DSGVTQTPKHLITATGQRVTLRCSPRSGDLSVYWYQQSLDQGLQFLIQYYNGEERAKGNILERFSAQQFPDLHSELNLSSLELGDSALYFCASSVADPPGETQYFGPGTRLLVL.

This clonotype was picked up many times. The chain recombines TRBV5-4 with TRBJ2-3, with D tentatively TRBD1 or TRBD2 (5 bases each). This CDR3 contains 15 residues. CDR1 is SGHNT and CDR2 is YYREEE in the germline V gene (reference sequence). V shed 4 bases and J shed 4 bases, with 16 bases lying between them. The CDR3 is CASSPEGPGADTQYF. CDR3 nucleotides: TGTGCCAGCAGCCCTGAGGGGCCTGGGGCAGATACGCAGTATTTT.

The rearrangement links TRBV20-1 to TRBJ2-5; TRBD2 agrees at 8 bases. Germline CDR1 reads DFQATT; CDR2 reads SNEGSKA (reference sequence). V lost 3 bases and J lost 4; bases outside the gene matches: 7. This CDR3 comprises 14 residues. CDR3 protein: CSASYSGTAETQYF. The DNA for the CDR3 is TGCAGTGCTAGCTATAGCGGGACTGCAGAGACCCAGTACTTC.

In its sample, this clonotype was seen a few times. This chain joins TRBV20-1 and TRBJ2-7; 7 bases align to TRBD2. V lost 4 bases, J lost 2 bases, and 14 bases stayed unmatched. Germline loops: CDR1 DFQATT, CDR2 SNEGSKA (reference sequence). CDR3 length: 16 amino acids. The CDR3 reads CSATSILAADPYEQYF. The CDR3 DNA sequence: TGCAGTGCTACTAGTATTCTAGCGGCAGATCCCTACGAGCAGTACTTC.

V is TRBV9 and J is TRBJ1-6, with 11 nucleotides matching TRBD1. This CDR3 has 17 residues. Germline V gene lookup returns CDR1 SGDLS and CDR2 YYNGEE. V trimming: 3 bases; J trimming: 7 bases; junction bases outside the gene matches: 9. CDR3 bases: TGTGCCAGCAGCGGGACAGGGGGCCTTTCTGGAAATTCACCCCTCCACTTT. This sequence encodes CASSGTGGLSGNSPLHF.

The chain is built from TRBV20-1 and TRBJ1-2; D call uncertain. Germline CDR1 reads DFQATT; CDR2 reads SNEGSKA (reference sequence). V was clipped by 6 bases and J by 7 bases, with 9 bases between them. CDR3 length equals 10 residues. The chain's CDR3 is CSAGPCGYTF. DNA for the CDR3: TGCAGTGCCGGGCCCTGTGGCTACACCTTC.

The chain couples TRBV7-8 to TRBJ2-3; D is unclear. The germline gives CDR1 SGHVS, CDR2 FQNEAQ. V lost 2 bases and J lost 4, with 4 bases in between. CDR3 length equals 12 residues. This CDR3 reads CASSLNPDTQYF. In DNA, the CDR3 is TGTGCCAGCAGCTTAAATCCAGATACGCAGTATTTT.

This rearrangement joins TRBV2 to TRBJ2-7; 10 nucleotides line up with TRBD2. Germline trimming cut 2 bases from V and 4 bases from J; bases unmatched to any gene: 5. The CDR3 consists of 15 residues. Germline V lookup: CDR1 SNHLY, CDR2 FYNNEI. In DNA, the CDR3 is TGTGCCAGCAGTGAACGGTCTAGCGGGGGTTACGAGCAGTACTTC. This encodes CASSERSSGGYEQYF. Full variable domain (outside the CDR3, taken from reference TRBV2 and TRBJ2-7): EPEVTQTPSHQVTQMGQEVILRCVPISNHLYFYWYRQILGQKVEFLVSFYNNEISEKSEIFDDQFSVERPDGSNFTLKIRSTKLEDSAMYFCASSERSSGGYEQYFGPGTRLTVT.